Listed below are T cell receptor beta chains from one sample, sequenced in a study of neurological immune-mediated disorders. One entry per CDR3 protein, called by TCRdb with MiXCR from the 5' RACE reads. This table has tens of thousands of distinct CDR3 sequences, approximately 3.5% appearing once. Specimen: PBMCs. The receptors were sampled from a woman aged 45-59 years with multiple sclerosis. Each CDR3 is given with its conserved first and last residue. The D gene is left open where the match is weak. Clone size appears in some rows only: once, few, many, or a class for an expanded clone.

v_call	j_call	d_call	clone_size	cdr3_nt	cdr3_aa
TRBV7-9	TRBJ1-2	-	few	TGTGCCAGCAGCTCCTCAGTAGCTAACTATGGCTACACCTTC	CASSSSVANYGYTF
TRBV2	TRBJ1-5	-	many	TGTGCCAGCAGTTTCGGGGAGAATCAGCCCCAGCATTTT	CASSFGENQPQHF
TRBV20-1	TRBJ2-1	TRBD2	many	TGCAGTGCCGACGGCGGCGGGGGGAACTACAATGAGCAGTTCTTC	CSADGGGGNYNEQFF
TRBV5-1	TRBJ1-2	-	many	TGCGCCAGCAGCTTGGAATGGGGGCGAAGCTATGGCTACACCTTC	CASSLEWGRSYGYTF
TRBV9	TRBJ2-3	-	many	TGTGCCAGCAGCGTAGAGGGGAAACTGGGGGCAGGAGATACGCAGTATTTT	CASSVEGKLGAGDTQYF
TRBV20-1	TRBJ1-6	TRBD1	-	TGCAGTGCTCCCCAGGACAGGGCGGGCAATTCAACCCTCAACTTT	CSAPQDRAGNSTLNF
TRBV10-3	TRBJ2-5	-	many	TGTGCCATCAGTGAGTCCCCCGGGGAGACCCAGTACTTC	CAISESPGETQYF
TRBV20-1	TRBJ2-7	-	many	TGCAGTGCTAGAGATCCCTTTTCGGGTAACGAGCAGTACTTC	CSARDPFSGNEQYF
TRBV7-9	TRBJ2-1	TRBD2	many	TGTGCCAGCAGTACAATTAAGCGGGGGAACAATGAGCAGTTCTTC	CASSTIKRGNNEQFF
TRBV20-1	TRBJ1-5	-	many	TGCAGTGCTTCCGACAGATTCAATCAGCCCCAGCATTTT	CSASDRFNQPQHF
TRBV20-1	TRBJ2-7	-	many	TGCAGTGCTAGAGATAACAGCCGCTACGAGCAGTACTTC	CSARDNSRYEQYF
TRBV5-6	TRBJ1-4	TRBD1	many	TGTGCCAGCAGCTCCGCGGGACAGGGTAATGAAAAACTGTTTTTT	CASSSAGQGNEKLFF
TRBV5-1	TRBJ1-6	-	many	TGCGCCAGCACTAAGGGGGGGGATTCACCCCTCCACTTT	CASTKGGDSPLHF
TRBV20-1	TRBJ2-1	-	many	TGCAGTGCTAGGAAGGGGTCAGGGGGGCCCGCCTACAATGAGCAGTTCTTC	CSARKGSGGPAYNEQFF
TRBV7-6	TRBJ2-1	TRBD2	many	TGTGCCAGCAGCTTAGTCCTAGCGGGGTTTGAGCAGTTCTTC	CASSLVLAGFEQFF
TRBV20-1	TRBJ1-1	-	many	TGCAGTGCCAGTGGGATTGAAGCTTTCTTT	CSASGIEAFF
TRBV27	TRBJ2-7	TRBD1	many	TGTGCCAGCAGTCCCCACGGGACAGTGTACTACGAGCAGTACTTC	CASSPHGTVYYEQYF
TRBV6-2/TRBV6-3	TRBJ2-3	TRBD2	many	TGTGCCAGCAGTCGCTCTGCGGGGGGGGCCAATACGCAGTATTTT	CASSRSAGGANTQYF
TRBV6-2/TRBV6-3	TRBJ1-1	-	many	TGTGCCAGTAGTTACAGGGTTCGGGGGACTGAAGCTTTCTTT	CASSYRVRGTEAFF
TRBV20-1	TRBJ2-5	TRBD2	many	TGCAGTGCTAGTCCGGCGGGGGGCCAAGAGACCCAGTACTTC	CSASPAGGQETQYF
TRBV27	TRBJ2-6	-	-	TGTGCCAGCAGGCCTCTTGGGGGGGCCCTTTACTCTGGGGCCAACGTCCTGACTTTC	CASRPLGGALYSGANVLTF
TRBV27	TRBJ2-2	-	many	TGTGCCAGCAGCCTAGTCCCCAGGGGGAACACCGGGGAGCTGTTTTTT	CASSLVPRGNTGELFF
TRBV18	TRBJ1-6	TRBD1	many	TGTGCCAGCTCACCCGGACAGGGATCACCCCTCCACTTT	CASSPGQGSPLHF
TRBV20-1	TRBJ1-2	-	many	TGCAGTGCTAGAGATATGGGCAGGGGAGATGATGGCTACACCTTC	CSARDMGRGDDGYTF
TRBV5-1	TRBJ2-1	-	many	TGCGCCAGCAGCTTGGAAACAGGGTTGGTCTCCTATGAGCAGTTCTTC	CASSLETGLVSYEQFF
TRBV9	TRBJ2-1	TRBD1	few	TGTGCCAGCAGCGGACAGGGGAAGAACAATGAGCAGTTCTTC	CASSGQGKNNEQFF
TRBV5-1	TRBJ2-3	-	many	TGCGCCAGCAGCTTGGCAGCAGTGGCAGATACGCAGTATTTT	CASSLAAVADTQYF
TRBV20-1	TRBJ2-3	TRBD2	many	TGCAGTGCTAGAGATAATCTAGCGGGGCGCGATACGCAGTATTTT	CSARDNLAGRDTQYF
TRBV4-3	TRBJ1-1	-	many	TGCGCCAGCAGCCGCATTGCCAGGGGTAACACTGAAGCTTTCTTT	CASSRIARGNTEAFF
TRBV12-3/TRBV12-4	TRBJ2-7	-	many	TGTGCCAGCAGTTTAGGGGGCTCCGGGACACCCGCCGGCGAGCAGTACTTC	CASSLGGSGTPAGEQYF
TRBV6-5	TRBJ2-3	-	-	TGTGCCAGCAGTTACTCTTCCTTTGCTGATACGCAGTATTTT	CASSYSSFADTQYF
TRBV7-2	TRBJ2-7	TRBD1	many	TGTGCCAGCAGCATGGGACAGGTTTCCTACGAGCAGTACTTC	CASSMGQVSYEQYF
TRBV20-1	TRBJ2-7	TRBD1	many	TGCAGTGCTGGACAGGGGTACGAGCAGTACTTC	CSAGQGYEQYF
TRBV6-5	TRBJ2-4	TRBD1	many	TGTGCCAGCAGTACAAGGGACAGCCGAAACATTCAGTACTTC	CASSTRDSRNIQYF
TRBV9	TRBJ2-7	-	many	TGTGCCAGCAGCCCAGGTTTCTCCTACGAGCAGTACTTC	CASSPGFSYEQYF
TRBV7-2	TRBJ1-5	-	many	TGTGCCAGCAGCCAAGAGGGTTCTAAAATAGGCCCCCAGCATTTT	CASSQEGSKIGPQHF
TRBV7-2	TRBJ1-1	-	many	TGTGCCAGCAGCTTAGCGCGTCAGGGTGAAGCTTTCTTT	CASSLARQGEAFF
TRBV4-1	TRBJ2-2	-	many	TGCGCCAGCAGCCAAGGGATATCGGGCACCGGGGAGCTGTTTTTT	CASSQGISGTGELFF
TRBV3-1	TRBJ2-2	TRBD2	many	TGTGCCAGCAGCCCCAGCGGGGGGTTTAACACCGGGGAGCTGTTTTTT	CASSPSGGFNTGELFF
TRBV7-2	TRBJ2-3	-	many	TGTGCCAGCAGCTTACCCCTTGGGTTGCGGGGTTTCACAGATACGCAGTATTTT	CASSLPLGLRGFTDTQYF
TRBV5-1	TRBJ1-5	-	many	TGCGCCAGCAGCTTGGGGGGAGGCAATCAGCCCCAGCATTTT	CASSLGGGNQPQHF
TRBV20-1	TRBJ2-7	-	many	TGCAGTGCTAGAGGCGAGCGGATCTCCTACGAGCAGTACTTC	CSARGERISYEQYF
TRBV3-1	TRBJ1-5	TRBD1	many	TGTGCCAGCAGCCCTGCCCTGGGACAGGGCGTGGGTCAGCCCCAGCATTTT	CASSPALGQGVGQPQHF
TRBV13	TRBJ2-4	-	many	TGTGCCAGCAGCCGACCATTAGGCAAAAACATTCAGTACTTC	CASSRPLGKNIQYF
TRBV20-1	TRBJ2-3	TRBD2	many	TGCAGTGCCAGCAGCGGGGGGGCAGATACGCAGTATTTT	CSASSGGADTQYF
TRBV10-3	TRBJ2-2	-	many	TGTGCCATCAGAGGGGGGACCGGGGAGCTGTTTTTT	CAIRGGTGELFF
TRBV28	TRBJ2-7	TRBD2	many	TGTGCCAGCAGTCCTGGACTAGCGGAGATCTACGAGCAGTACTTC	CASSPGLAEIYEQYF
TRBV6-2/TRBV6-3	TRBJ2-2	-	many	TGTGCCAGCAGTTACCAGACAGTCAACACCGGGGAGCTGTTTTTT	CASSYQTVNTGELFF
TRBV3-1	TRBJ1-1	-	many	TGTGCCAGCAGCCAAGAAAACCCCGCACAGGCTTTCTTT	CASSQENPAQAFF
TRBV7-2	TRBJ2-1	-	many	TGTGCCAGCAGCTTAGATACGGGGGTTGAGCAGTTCTTC	CASSLDTGVEQFF
TRBV5-1	TRBJ1-1	-	many	TGCGCCAGCAGCTTGGAGGAGGGTATGGCCACTGAAGCTTTCTTT	CASSLEEGMATEAFF
TRBV5-1	TRBJ2-2	-	many	TGCGCCAGCAGGCATACCAACACCGGGGAGCTGTTTTTT	CASRHTNTGELFF
TRBV12-3/TRBV12-4	TRBJ2-7	-	many	TGTGCCAGCACTAACTGGGGCTACGAGCAGTACTTC	CASTNWGYEQYF
TRBV3-1	TRBJ1-1	TRBD1	many	TGTGCCAGCAGCCAAAGGACAGGGCTGACTGAAGCTTTCTTT	CASSQRTGLTEAFF
TRBV2	TRBJ2-1	TRBD2	many	TGTGCCAGCAGGTGGACTAGCGGGGCATACAATGAGCAGTTCTTC	CASRWTSGAYNEQFF